This T cell receptor (beta chain) appears in the sequencing data of a study of T cells in Graves' hyperthyroidism and ophthalmopathy. J lost 3 bases, V lost 5 bases, and 5 bases had no gene match. There are 15 residues in the CDR3. Researchers took RNA transcripts and amplified the TCR beta CDR3 regions from them. The TCR CDR3 was amplified in a first-round RT-PCR using the HTBI primer set. TCRdb reprocessed the multiplex PCR reads with MiXCR, giving one entry per CDR3 protein. The table lists roughly 600,000 distinct CDR3 sequences, roughly 15% of them singletons. This clonotype was counted many times.

The chain is built from TRBV12-3 or TRBV12-4 and TRBJ2-1; 9 positions match TRBD1. Sequencing was carried out using blood. The TCR comes from a woman between 45 and 65 years old with Graves' ophthalmopathy. In DNA form, the CDR3 reads TGTGCCAGCAGTCCGGGGACAGGGAACTACAATGAGCAGTTCTTC. Its translation: CASSPGTGNYNEQFF.